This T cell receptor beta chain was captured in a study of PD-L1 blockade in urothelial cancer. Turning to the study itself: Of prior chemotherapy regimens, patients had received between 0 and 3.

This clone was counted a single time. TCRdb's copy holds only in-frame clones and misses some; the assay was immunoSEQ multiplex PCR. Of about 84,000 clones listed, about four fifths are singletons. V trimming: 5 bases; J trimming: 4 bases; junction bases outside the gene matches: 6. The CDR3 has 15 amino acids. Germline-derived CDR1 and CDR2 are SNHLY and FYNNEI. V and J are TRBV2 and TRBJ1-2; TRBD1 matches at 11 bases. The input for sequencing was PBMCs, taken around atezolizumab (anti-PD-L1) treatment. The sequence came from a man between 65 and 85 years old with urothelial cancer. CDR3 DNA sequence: TGTGCCAGCAGTCCAGGACAGGGGGCGAGCTATGGCTACACCTTC. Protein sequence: CASSPGQGASYGYTF.